The 8 T cell receptor beta chains reported below all come from one sample, sequenced in a study of beta chain features in type 1 diabetes. As every portion of the isolated RNA was reverse transcribed, the sequencing read expressed TCRB transcripts. Sequenced by immunoSEQ multiplex PCR; TCRdb stores in-frame clones only, minus some. The table lists 200,000 to 250,000 clones, around 26% of them singletons. Sequencing was performed on central memory CD4+ T cells from blood. The source of these receptors is a man in his thirties or forties in good health.

The rearrangement links TRBV10-2 to TRBJ2-3; no firm D call. The germline V gene encodes CDR1 WSHSY and CDR2 SAAADI. Trimming cost V 3 bases and J 4 bases, with 2 bases left between them. The CDR3 totals 11 residues. The CDR3, as DNA: TGCGCCAGCAGTGAAGCAGATACGCAGTATTTT. Encoded protein: CASSEADTQYF.

This clone was seen a handful of times. The rearrangement joins TRBV5-1 to TRBJ2-5; D possibly corresponds to TRBD2 (6 bases). The CDR3 has 16 residues. V was shortened by 4 bases and J by 5 bases, with 21 bases between the two germline ends. The germline V gene encodes CDR1 SGHRS and CDR2 YFSETQ. The CDR3 loop reads CASSPDARRGEETQYF. The DNA of the CDR3 is TGCGCCAGCAGCCCGGACGCGCGGCGGGGAGAGGAGACCCAGTACTTC.

V and J are TRBV29-1 and TRBJ1-2, with a possible D match to TRBD1 (5 bases). Trimming took 5 bases from V and 4 from J, leaving 14 bases between them. The CDR3 covers 13 residues. The germline gives CDR1 SQVTM, CDR2 ANQGSEA. This CDR3 reads CSVFLDSSYGYTF. As DNA, the CDR3 is TGCAGCGTTTTCCTAGACAGTTCCTATGGCTACACCTTC.

The rearrangement joins TRBV2 to TRBJ2-5, with 7 bases aligning to TRBD1. Germline V lookup: CDR1 SNHLY, CDR2 FYNNEI. V lost 1 base to trimming and J lost 10 bases; unmatched junction nucleotides: 6. The CDR3 runs to 13 residues. This CDR3 is CASSEGDRTSQYF. The CDR3 DNA is TGTGCCAGCAGTGAAGGGGACAGAACAAGCCAGTACTTC.

This clone was found a few times. The rearrangement uses TRBV30 and TRBJ1-1, with D possibly being TRBD1 (6 bases). The CDR3 totals 14 residues. V lost 2 bases and J 5 bases, leaving 15 bases between the germline ends. CDR1 is GTSNPN and CDR2 is SVGIG in the germline V gene (reference sequence). The CDR3 loop reads CAWSRGGARTEAFF. The CDR3 DNA reads as TGTGCCTGGAGTCGCGGGGGCGCGAGGACTGAAGCTTTCTTT.

The count of this clone is one. The chain has TRBV7-2 and TRBJ2-1; tentatively, D is TRBD1 or TRBD2 (5 bases each). The CDR3 covers 16 residues. Germline V gene sequence: CDR1 SGHTA, CDR2 FQGNSA. Trimming removed 4 bases from V and 4 bases from J, with 17 bases in between. The CDR3 sequence is CASSSSGTGKYNEQFF. The CDR3 DNA follows: TGTGCCAGCAGCTCTTCCGGGACCGGGAAGTACAATGAGCAGTTCTTC.

This rearrangement joins TRBV28 to TRBJ2-5, with 8 positions matching TRBD1. J lost 4 bases, V lost 5 bases, and 9 bases had no gene match. Germline values: CDR1 MDHEN, CDR2 SYDVKM. This CDR3 has 15 residues. In nucleotides, the CDR3 is TGTGCCAGCAGTCCCTCCCCCAGGGGGCGAGAGACCCAGTACTTC. Translating it yields CASSPSPRGRETQYF.

The chain recombines TRBV12-5 with TRBJ2-3; 8 bases align to TRBD2. CDR1 is LGHNT, CDR2 FRNRAP, per germline. After removal of 4 bases from V and 4 bases from J, the junction contained 10 bases not matched to a gene. The CDR3 loop spans 16 amino acids. In DNA form, the CDR3 reads TGTGCTAGTGGTTCCTCTAGAGCGGGAGAACCAGATACGCAGTATTTT. Amino acid sequence: CASGSSRAGEPDTQYF.